Listed below are T cell receptor beta chains from one sample, sequenced in a study of blood T cell repertoires in COVID-19. Assay used: immunoSEQ multiplex PCR; TCRdb lists only in-frame clones, some missing. The sample consists of around 160,000 clones, 80% to 90% of them appearing once. Sequenced: peripheral blood. All receptors come from a man aged 60 to 75 with acute or convalescent COVID-19. Both conserved end residues are part of each CDR3. The order of the fields is V gene, clone size, J gene, D gene, CDR3 DNA, CDR3 protein. D genes are given only for firm matches. For some rows the clone size is stated as once, few or many, or as a class when expanded; others skip it.

>TRBV7-6|.|TRBJ2-2|TRBD2
TGTGCCAGCAGCATACGACTAGCGGGACCCACCGGGGAGCTGTTTTTT
CASSIRLAGPTGELFF
>TRBV28|few|TRBJ1-6|.
TGTGCCAGCGGAGTGGCGGGCTCCTATAATTCACCCCTCCACTTT
CASGVAGSYNSPLHF
>TRBV28|.|TRBJ2-2|.
TGTGCCAGCAGTTTTCGGACAGTCACCGGGGAGCTGTTTTTT
CASSFRTVTGELFF
>TRBV7-9|.|TRBJ2-1|.
TGTGCCAGCAGCTTACTAGGCCAGAGCTCCTACAATGAGCAGTTCTTC
CASSLLGQSSYNEQFF
>TRBV5-4|.|TRBJ2-7|.
TGTGCCAGCAGCTTGGGCCAGCGAGGGTCTTACGAGCAGTACTTC
CASSLGQRGSYEQYF
>TRBV3-1/TRBV3-2|once|TRBJ1-6|TRBD1
TGTGCCAGCAGCCAAGATTCGGCAGGGGGGTCACCCCTCCACTTT
CASSQDSAGGSPLHF
>TRBV5-4|.|TRBJ2-1|TRBD2
TGTGCCAGCAGCACCCCGGGACTAGCGGACAATGAGCAGTTCTTC
CASSTPGLADNEQFF
>TRBV21-1|few|TRBJ2-5|.
TGTGCCAGCAGCATTGGGCGGGAGAGGATTAAGACCCAGTACTTC
CASSIGRERIKTQYF
>TRBV6-6|.|TRBJ1-3|.
TGTGCCAGCAGACTGGGCGGCGGGGTTGCCGGAAACACCATATATTTT
CASRLGGGVAGNTIYF
>TRBV15|.|TRBJ1-2|.
TGTGCCACCAGCAGCCGGGAGAGGGATAACTATGGCTACACCTTC
CATSSRERDNYGYTF
>TRBV5-1|.|TRBJ1-1|.
TGCGCCAGCAGCTCACCCCCGGCGGGCTACGGTGAAGCTTTCTTT
CASSSPPAGYGEAFF
>TRBV29-1|.|TRBJ2-2|TRBD1
TGCAGCGTTCGGAGGACAGGGAGTACCGGGGAGCTGTTTTTT
CSVRRTGSTGELFF
>TRBV11-2|.|TRBJ2-3|TRBD1
TGTGCCAGCAGTTTAACCGGGACAGCGACAGATACGCAGTATTTT
CASSLTGTATDTQYF
>TRBV18|.|TRBJ1-1|TRBD1
TGTGCCAGCTCACCTATGACAGGGGGAGCTAACACTGAAGCTTTCTTT
CASSPMTGGANTEAFF